Listed here are 9 T cell receptor beta chains from one sample, sequenced in a study of blood T cell repertoires in COVID-19 (dated by TCRdb to about 2020). The library came from the immunoSEQ multiplex PCR assay. The table comes from immuneACCESS by way of TCRdb, which keeps in-frame sequences with V and J called. Part of the clones is missing from these tables; in studies checked, under half for an unresolved V gene and the rest for unknown reasons. This sample lists about 200,000 clones; about 76% were detected once. The ten largest make up over 5% of the sample. What was sequenced was peripheral blood. The receptors shown here come from a woman between 40 and 55 years old with COVID-19, enrolled during active disease.

This clone was counted between two and nine times. Distinct nucleotide sequences in the sample also encode this CDR3. V and J are TRBV5-1 and TRBJ2-7, with 10 bases lining up with TRBD2. The V gene's germline CDR1 is SGHRS and CDR2 YFSETQ. After removal of 0 bases from V and 7 bases from J, the junction contained 1 base not matched to a gene. CDR3 size: 13 residues. The CDR3 DNA follows: TGCGCCAGCAGCTTGGGACTAGCGGGTGAGCAGTACTTC. Protein sequence: CASSLGLAGEQYF.

The rearrangement joins TRBV19 to TRBJ1-3; D uncertain. Germline values: CDR1 LNHDA, CDR2 SQIVND (reference sequence). V was cut by 6 bases and J by 3 bases, with 18 bases left in between. The length of the CDR3 is 16 residues. The CDR3, as DNA: TGTGCCAGTAGCCGAAGCTCTAGCGGGAGTGGAAACACCATATATTTT. This gives the protein CASSRSSSGSGNTIYF.

This chain connects TRBV5-1 to TRBJ1-1; D might be TRBD1 (5 bases). CDR3 size: 13 residues. V was cut by 7 bases and J by 2 bases, with 12 bases left in between. From germline, CDR1 is SGHRS and CDR2 YFSETQ. This chain's CDR3 is CASGRQTNTEAFF. CDR3 DNA: TGCGCCAGCGGGCGACAGACTAACACTGAAGCTTTCTTT.

This sequence joins TRBV6-5 and TRBJ2-1; D possibly corresponds to TRBD1 (5 bases). Germline values: CDR1 MNHEY, CDR2 SVGAGI. The CDR3 runs to 14 residues. V lost 2 bases and J 7 bases, leaving 12 bases between the germline ends. The CDR3 DNA follows: TGTGCCAGCAGTTACCAGCAGGGTTGGAATGAGCAGTTCTTC. Translating it yields CASSYQQGWNEQFF.

This clone was found once. The chain recombines TRBV4-1 with TRBJ2-2; 7 bases are shared with TRBD2. The CDR3 length is 21 residues. Trimming took 0 bases from V and 0 from J; bases not matched to a gene: 16. The germline V gene encodes CDR1 MGHRA and CDR2 YSYEKL. DNA for the CDR3: TGCGCCAGCAGCCAAGAATTGGGACTATTATCTTTTAAGGCGAACACCGGGGAGCTGTTTTTT. The encoded protein is CASSQELGLLSFKANTGELFF.

This chain links TRBV9 with TRBJ1-6; D is possibly TRBD1 (6 bases). The V gene's germline CDR1 is SGDLS and CDR2 YYNGEE. The CDR3 is 18 amino acids. Trimming stripped 0 bases from V and 0 bases from J, with 13 bases between. The CDR3 is CASSVGGGRSSYNSPLHF. For the CDR3, the DNA is TGTGCCAGCAGCGTAGGTGGGGGCCGTAGCTCCTATAATTCACCCCTCCACTTT. Drawing the rest from reference TRBV9 and TRBJ1-6, the complete variable domain is DSGVTQTPKHLITATGQRVTLRCSPRSGDLSVYWYQQSLDQGLQFLIQYYNGEERAKGNILERFSAQQFPDLHSELNLSSLELGDSALYFCASSVGGGRSSYNSPLHFGNGTRLTVT.

This chain joins TRBV11-2 and TRBJ2-3; D possibly corresponds to TRBD2 (6 bases). V was pared by 1 base and J by 3 bases, with 11 bases between. CDR3 size: 15 residues. Germline loops: CDR1 SGHAT, CDR2 FQNNGV. The CDR3 region has the DNA TGTGCCAGCAGCTTAGGCCCTAGCGTTACAGATACGCAGTATTTT. It codes for CASSLGPSVTDTQYF.

This clone appeared a single time. The genes are TRBV19 and TRBJ2-7; 8 nucleotides agree with TRBD1. The V gene end was trimmed by 0 bases and the J gene end by 4 bases; junction bases not matched to a gene: 5. The germline V gene has CDR1 LNHDA and CDR2 SQIVND (reference sequence). The CDR3 runs 15 residues. The CDR3 DNA reads TGTGCCAGTAGTATAGAGACAGGGGTTGGGTACGAGCAGTACTTC. Translating it yields CASSIETGVGYEQYF. Full variable domain (outside the CDR3, taken from reference TRBV19 and TRBJ2-7): DGGITQSPKYLFRKEGQNVTLSCEQNLNHDAMYWYRQDPGQGLRLIYYSQIVNDFQKGDIAEGYSVSREKKESFPLTVTSAQKNPTAFYLCASSIETGVGYEQYFGPGTRLTVT.

This clone appeared once. The chain couples TRBV10-2 to TRBJ1-2; possible D gene TRBD1, 6 bases. Trimming took 3 bases from V and 4 from J, leaving 15 bases between them. Germline V gives CDR1 WSHSY, CDR2 SAAADI. The CDR3 sequence is 15 residues long. Written as DNA, the CDR3 is TGCGCCAGCAGTGATGGGCAGGGGAAATCCTATGGCTACACCTTC. It yields the protein CASSDGQGKSYGYTF.